What follows is one T cell receptor beta chain and its context. This sample is part of a study of blood T cell repertoires in COVID-19. Study background: COVID-19 samples from acute and convalescent phases originated in the United States, Italy and Spain. In each case, the material was cDNA or gDNA derived from T cells, B-cell-depleted T cells, or PBMCs.

Some clones are missing from TCRdb's copy, which holds only in-frame ones; the method was immunoSEQ multiplex PCR. The top ten clones hold 13% of a sample with under 150,000 clones, around three quarters of them seen once. V lost 11 bases and J lost 7, with 12 bases in between. Per germline, CDR1 MNHEY and CDR2 SVGAGI. The CDR3 runs to 12 residues. Sequenced input: peripheral blood. The sequence was collected from a man at least 80 years old with acute or convalescent COVID-19. This chain uses TRBV6-5 with TRBJ1-6; no firm D call. The CDR3 region is CALREGNSPLHF. Here the CDR3 DNA reads TGTGCCCTGAGAGAGGGAAATTCACCCCTCCACTTT.